One sample yielded the 7 T cell receptor beta chains listed below, sequenced in a study of blood T cells in healthy people across ages. Alongside a J-beta primer mix, a sample-barcoded 5' primer served in a second PCR lasting roughly 7 to 11 cycles. TCRdb processed the 5' RACE reads anew with MiXCR; each CDR3 protein has one entry. The sample holds roughly 1,800,000 distinct CDR3 sequences, around half seen once. Sequenced sample: blood. These receptors came from a woman aged 40-49 years in good health.

This clonotype was counted only a few times. The genes are TRBV5-1 and TRBJ1-1; D is unclear. The V end lost 1 base, the J end lost 3 bases, and 7 bases lay between the germline ends. The CDR3 consists of 13 residues. Germline V lookup: CDR1 SGHRS, CDR2 YFSETQ. The CDR3 DNA reads TGCGCCAGCAGCTTGTTCGGGGACACTGAAGCTTTCTTT. This sequence encodes CASSLFGDTEAFF.

The chain joins TRBV20-1 to TRBJ2-2; possibly TRBD1 for D (5 bases). The V end lost 0 bases, the J end lost 0 bases, and 8 bases lay between the germline ends. This CDR3 contains 15 residues. Germline lookup yields CDR1 DFQATT and CDR2 SNEGSKA (reference sequence). The CDR3 loop reads CSARDAGTNTGELFF. CDR3 coding DNA: TGCAGTGCTAGAGATGCAGGGACGAACACCGGGGAGCTGTTTTTT.

V usage is TRBV12-3 or TRBV12-4 and J usage is TRBJ1-5; a possible D gene is TRBD1 (6 bases). This CDR3 contains 13 residues. Trimming left V 5 bases short and J 7 bases short, with 12 bases between. This CDR3 is CASSVTGSQPQHF. The DNA of the CDR3 is TGTGCCAGCAGTGTCACAGGGTCACAGCCCCAGCATTTT.

This rearrangement joins TRBV2 to TRBJ2-6; D remains unclear. Germline values: CDR1 SNHLY, CDR2 FYNNEI. V was shortened by 7 bases and J by 0 bases, with 13 bases between the two germline ends. This CDR3 region has 16 residues. The CDR3 DNA sequence: TGTGCCAGCATCCGCCGGACGGCCTCTGGGGCCAACGTCCTGACTTTC. Amino acid sequence: CASIRRTASGANVLTF.

This clonotype came up once. The junction shows a germline mismatch at one end, possibly a read error. The rearrangement links TRBV20-1 to TRBJ2-1; weak D call: TRBD2 (7 bases). This CDR3 comprises 14 residues. The germline CDR1 and CDR2 sequences are DFQATT and SNEGSKA (reference sequence). The CDR3 DNA is TGCAGTGCCAGAGAGAGGGGGGGCTCAAATGAGCAGTTCTTC. It encodes CSARERGGSNEQFF.

V is TRBV6-5 and J is TRBJ2-3; 8 nucleotides agree with TRBD2. CDR3 size: 15 residues. Looked up from germline, CDR1 is MNHEY and CDR2 is SVGAGI. V trimming: 8 bases; J trimming: 4 bases; junction bases outside the gene matches: 11. This chain's CDR3 is CASLAGTRKSDTQYF. CDR3 bases: TGTGCCAGCCTGGCCGGGACTAGAAAATCAGATACGCAGTATTTT.

The chain carries TRBV4-3 and TRBJ2-3, with 7 positions matching TRBD2. The ends lost 0 bases at V and 3 bases at J; junction bases unmatched: 6. CDR3 length equals 16 residues. Looked up from germline, CDR1 is LGHNA and CDR2 is YSLEER. The CDR3 protein is CASSQDARLATDTQYF. DNA of the CDR3: TGCGCCAGCAGCCAAGATGCAAGACTAGCTACAGATACGCAGTATTTT.